The 17 T cell receptor beta chains below were found in one sample sequenced in a study of naive and memory T cell subsets. Two oligonucleotides, mixed equimolar, formed the beta constant-region primer covering TRBC1 and TRBC2. Using its own MiXCR run on the UMI-ligation and nested PCR reads, TCRdb lists one record per CDR3 protein. The data contain 75,000 to 85,000 distinct CDR3 sequences, around 12% of them singletons. The sequenced sample was central memory CD4+ T cells from blood. These receptors came from a human donor in good health.

The V gene is TRBV5-5, the J gene TRBJ1-4; TRBD1 matches at 7 bases. This CDR3 has 13 amino acids. Germline lookup yields CDR1 SGHKS and CDR2 YYEKEE (reference sequence). V was clipped by 4 bases and J by 7 bases; unmatched bases: 4. The CDR3 loop reads CASSHRDSEKLFF. CDR3 bases: TGTGCCAGCAGCCACCGGGACAGTGAAAAACTGTTTTTT.

This clonotype was seen a handful of times. V usage is TRBV5-1 and J usage is TRBJ1-4; D remains unclear. The germline V gene has CDR1 SGHRS and CDR2 YFSETQ. The CDR3 length is 17 residues. Trimming removed 0 bases at V and 0 bases at J, with 12 bases between. The CDR3 is CASSLDLGSATNEKLFF. For the CDR3, the DNA is TGCGCCAGCAGCTTGGATCTGGGTAGTGCAACTAATGAAAAACTGTTTTTT.

This clonotype was seen ten or more times. This chain links TRBV2 with TRBJ2-7; no reliable D call. The V gene's germline CDR1 is SNHLY and CDR2 FYNNEI. Trimming stripped 7 bases from V and 6 bases from J, with 10 bases between. CDR3 size: 11 residues. CDR3 DNA sequence: TGTGCCAGCACCTGGAGAAGCGAGCAGTACTTC. It specifies CASTWRSEQYF.

This clonotype showed up many times. The chain couples TRBV20-1 to TRBJ2-2; no definite D call. This CDR3 region has 13 residues. Germline assignment: CDR1 DFQATT and CDR2 SNEGSKA (reference sequence). Trimming took off 3 bases at V and 6 bases at J, with 11 bases between the two ends. The CDR3 DNA reads TGCAGTGCTAGTTTCCAGGTAGCCGGGGAGCTGTTTTTT. This sequence encodes CSASFQVAGELFF.

The chain joins TRBV12-3 or TRBV12-4 to TRBJ2-2; D not certain. There are 13 residues in the CDR3. Deletions cut 2 bases from V and 6 bases from J, with 7 bases between. CDR3 loop: CASSLSWAGELFF. The CDR3 coding sequence is TGTGCCAGCAGTTTATCTTGGGCCGGGGAGCTGTTTTTT.

DNA for the CDR3: TGTGCCAGCAGTCCATCGGACAGGGGTACCGATACGCAGTATTTT. Its translation: CASSPSDRGTDTQYF. The chain joins TRBV12-3 or TRBV12-4 to TRBJ2-3; 9 bases agree with TRBD1. The CDR3 length is 15 residues. V lost 5 bases, J lost 6 bases, and 9 bases stayed unmatched.

V and J are TRBV20-1 and TRBJ2-1; TRBD2 matches at 14 bases. The CDR3 is 14 residues long. After removal of 3 bases from V and 9 bases from J, the junction contained 4 bases not matched to a gene. CDR1 and CDR2 from the germline V gene are DFQATT and SNEGSKA (reference sequence). The CDR3 loop reads CSARETSGRVEQFF. CDR3 bases: TGCAGTGCTAGGGAGACTAGCGGGAGGGTTGAGCAGTTCTTC.

This clonotype has at least ten counts. The rearrangement links TRBV20-1 to TRBJ2-7; TRBD1 aligns across 8 bases. With V trimmed by 6 bases and J by 3 bases, 4 bases remained unmatched. Germline assignment: CDR1 DFQATT and CDR2 SNEGSKA (reference sequence). This CDR3 is built from 12 residues. This CDR3 is CSAGQGLYEQYF. As DNA, the CDR3 is TGCAGTGCAGGACAGGGTCTCTACGAGCAGTACTTC.

The V call is TRBV20-1, the J call TRBJ2-1; TRBD2 aligns across 8 bases. V was pared by 6 bases and J by 7 bases, with 8 bases of the junction left unmatched. The CDR3 is 13 residues long. The germline CDR1 and CDR2 sequences are DFQATT and SNEGSKA (reference sequence). The CDR3 spells CSAPAGTRNEQFF. For the CDR3, the DNA is TGCAGTGCCCCTGCTGGGACTAGGAATGAGCAGTTCTTC.

This clonotype occurred many times. V usage is TRBV30 and J usage is TRBJ2-7; D is tentatively TRBD1 or TRBD2 (5 bases each). The germline gives CDR1 GTSNPN, CDR2 SVGIG (reference sequence). Trimming removed 0 bases at V and 2 bases at J, with 5 bases between. This CDR3 is built from 12 residues. The CDR3 bases are TGTGCCTGGAGTGTGGGGGCCTACGAGCAGTACTTC. It specifies CAWSVGAYEQYF.

The chain employs TRBV5-1 and TRBJ1-1, with D possibly being TRBD1 (6 bases). The CDR3 extends over 14 amino acids. V lost 0 bases, J lost 6 bases, and 12 bases lay in between. Germline CDR1 reads SGHRS; CDR2 reads YFSETQ. The CDR3 DNA is TGCGCCAGCAGCTTGGACAGGGTAGCCGCTGAAGCTTTCTTT. It codes for CASSLDRVAAEAFF.

V gene TRBV20-1 combines with J gene TRBJ2-7; the match to TRBD2 covers 9 bases. CDR1 DFQATT and CDR2 SNEGSKA come from the germline V gene (reference sequence). V trimming: 7 bases; J trimming: 5 bases; junction bases outside the gene matches: 12. This CDR3 is 14 amino acids long. CDR3 sequence: CSVGLAGRGNEQYF. CDR3 nucleotides: TGCAGTGTGGGGCTAGCGGGGAGAGGAAACGAGCAGTACTTC.

This clonotype was counted many times. The CDR3 DNA reads TGCGCCAGCAGCGTCGAGCGGGAGTACAATGAGCAGTTCTTC. It yields the protein CASSVEREYNEQFF. The chain uses TRBV5-1 and TRBJ2-1; 8 positions agree with TRBD2. Germline CDR1 reads SGHRS; CDR2 reads YFSETQ. This CDR3 has 14 amino acids. J lost 4 bases, V lost 4 bases, and 4 bases had no gene match.

The chain couples TRBV19 to TRBJ1-5, with TRBD1 matching 11 bases. Germline CDR1 LNHDA, CDR2 SQIVND (reference sequence). The ends lost 4 bases at V and 0 bases at J; junction bases unmatched: 2. CDR3 length: 16 amino acids. The CDR3 spells CASSRTGGYSNQPQHF. The DNA of the CDR3 is TGTGCCAGTAGTAGGACAGGGGGCTATAGCAATCAGCCCCAGCATTTT.

The genes are TRBV12-3 or TRBV12-4 and TRBJ2-7, with 7 bases that match TRBD2. This CDR3 is 15 amino acids long. The ends lost 5 bases at V and 2 bases at J; junction bases unmatched: 9. CDR3 bases: TGTGCCAGCAGTCCTCAGGGAGGGGTTACCTACGAGCAGTACTTC. Protein sequence: CASSPQGGVTYEQYF.

Written as DNA, the CDR3 is TGTGCCATCAGTGAGGGGGAAGGGGACGGTTACGAGCAGTACTTC. Protein product: CAISEGEGDGYEQYF. V usage is TRBV10-3 and J usage is TRBJ2-7; the D call may be TRBD1 or TRBD2 (5 bases each). The V gene's germline CDR1 is ENHRY and CDR2 SYGVKD. V was pared by 2 bases and J by 4 bases, with 15 bases between. The CDR3 has 15 residues.

This clonotype was picked up many times. The chain recombines TRBV18 with TRBJ2-1, with 7 nucleotides matching TRBD1. This CDR3 contains 14 residues. Germline V gives CDR1 KGHSH, CDR2 LQKENI. Losses at the gene ends were 6 bases for V and 1 base for J; bases not matched to a gene: 3. CDR3 coding DNA: TGTGCCAGCTCCCTACAGGGGTCCTACAATGAGCAGTTCTTC. Residues: CASSLQGSYNEQFF.